The next 16 T cell receptor beta chains were all read from a single sample in a study of blood T cell repertoires in COVID-19 (dated by TCRdb to 2020 to 2022). To prepare the library, the immunoSEQ multiplex PCR assay was applied. As stored in TCRdb, this immuneACCESS dataset retains in-frame rearrangements with V and J assigned. A fraction of the clones does not appear; measured against another copy, unresolved V genes explain less than half of the discrepancy, and the remainder lacks a known reason. A total of 19,000 or so clones appear in this sample, 70% to 90% of them only once. Of the sample, under 75% falls within the top ten clones. The sequencing input was peripheral blood. The receptors here all came from a man older than 75 with acute or convalescent COVID-19.

The chain couples TRBV15 to TRBJ1-5, with 9 bases aligning to TRBD1. The CDR3 covers 14 residues. V lost 3 bases to trimming and J lost 7 bases; unmatched junction nucleotides: 4. From germline, CDR1 is LNHNV and CDR2 YYDKDF (reference sequence). Here the CDR3 DNA reads TGTGCCACCAGCAGCGGGACAGGGTGGCAGCCCCAGCATTTT. Translating gives CATSSGTGWQPQHF. The full variable domain, its missing parts supplied by reference TRBV15 and TRBJ1-5, is DAMVIQNPRYQVTQFGKPVTLSCSQTLNHNVMYWYQQKSSQAPKLLFHYYDKDFNNEADTPDNFQSRRPNTSFCFLDIRSPGLGDTAMYLCATSSGTGWQPQHFGDGTRLSIL.

The chain joins TRBV9 to TRBJ2-2; TRBD2 matches 8 bases. Germline trimming cut 0 bases from V and 7 bases from J; bases unmatched to any gene: 5. The CDR3 extends over 15 amino acids. Germline assignment: CDR1 SGDLS and CDR2 YYNGEE. The CDR3: CASSVAGGLVGELFF. As DNA, the CDR3 is TGTGCCAGCAGCGTAGCGGGGGGGCTTGTCGGGGAGCTGTTTTTT.

This clone was picked up one time. The chain couples TRBV7-2 to TRBJ2-5; 8 bases align to TRBD1. Germline CDR1 and CDR2: SGHTA and FQGNSA. The V segment lost 5 bases and the J segment 2 bases; nucleotides outside the gene matches: 13. There are 17 residues in the CDR3. The CDR3 nucleotides read TGTGCCAGCAGCCCCTCCTTTAGACAGGGGCGACAAGAGACCCAGTACTTC. Its translation: CASSPSFRQGRQETQYF.

The chain has TRBV4-1 and TRBJ2-5, with 7 bases aligning to TRBD1. Germline CDR1 reads MGHRA; CDR2 reads YSYEKL. There are 15 residues in the CDR3. J was trimmed by 5 bases and V by 4 bases; bases with no gene match: 10. CDR3 nucleotide sequence: TGCGCCAGCAGCCGAGCGACAGGGCCGGGGGAGACCCAGTACTTC. Protein: CASSRATGPGETQYF.

CDR3 in DNA: TGTGCCAGCAGCTTAGGGGTCAGGCGGGGGGTAGCCGGGGAGCTGTTTTTT. This gives the protein CASSLGVRRGVAGELFF. The chain joins TRBV7-2 to TRBJ2-2; 8 bases line up with TRBD2. After removal of 1 base from V and 6 bases from J, the junction contained 10 bases not matched to a gene. The CDR3 is 17 amino acids. Germline CDR1 SGHTA, CDR2 FQGNSA.

The rearrangement links TRBV19 to TRBJ2-5; 8 nucleotides match TRBD2. Germline trimming cut 5 bases from V and 1 base from J; bases unmatched to any gene: 6. The CDR3 runs 15 residues. The germline V gene has CDR1 LNHDA and CDR2 SQIVND (reference sequence). CDR3 DNA sequence: TGTGCCAGTAGTTCGGTAGCGGGATTCCAAGAGACCCAGTACTTC. Amino acid sequence: CASSSVAGFQETQYF.

As for this clone: One end of the junction does not line up with germline, which may come from a read error. J is TRBJ1-2 and V is TRBV29-1; D ambiguous. CDR3 length equals 13 residues. Germline V gene sequence: CDR1 SQVTM, CDR2 ANQGSEA. The CDR3 loop is CSVEVVAADGYTF. In DNA form, the CDR3 reads TGCAGCGTCGAAGTCGTGGCAGCGGATGGCTACACCTTC.

The chain combines TRBV6-5 with TRBJ1-2, with a tentative D call TRBD1 (5 bases). Germline CDR1 is MNHEY and CDR2 is SVGAGI. The V and J ends lost 6 bases and 2 bases respectively, with 7 bases between them. The CDR3 is made up of 12 amino acids. The CDR3 protein is CASRRQNYGYTF. CDR3 nucleotides: TGTGCCAGCAGGCGACAGAACTATGGCTACACCTTC.

V and J are TRBV9 and TRBJ2-3; D is uncertain. The V end lost 3 bases, the J end lost 0 bases, and 11 bases lay between the germline ends. Germline assignment: CDR1 SGDLS and CDR2 YYNGEE. The CDR3 spans 15 residues. The chain's CDR3 is CASSDDFFSTDTQYF. The CDR3 DNA reads TGTGCCAGCAGCGACGACTTTTTCAGCACAGATACGCAGTATTTT.

The chain joins TRBV9 to TRBJ2-1; 10 nucleotides match TRBD2. Germline V gene sequence: CDR1 SGDLS, CDR2 YYNGEE. The CDR3 extends over 15 amino acids. The V gene end was trimmed by 3 bases and the J gene end by 5 bases; junction bases not matched to a gene: 5. The CDR3 region has the DNA TGTGCCAGCAGCGCCAGCGGGGGGGCCCACAATGAGCAGTTCTTC. Amino acids: CASSASGGAHNEQFF.

This clone was recorded once. J is TRBJ2-3 and V is TRBV5-4; TRBD2 aligns across 15 bases. Unmatched junction bases numbered 9, after V lost 0 bases and J lost 1 base. The germline gives CDR1 SGHNT, CDR2 YYREEE (reference sequence). This CDR3 has 20 amino acids. CDR3 in DNA: TGTGCCAGCAGCTTGGGCCCCGGACTAGCGGGGGGGCCCGGCACAGATACGCAGTATTTT. Its translation: CASSLGPGLAGGPGTDTQYF.

This clone was recorded only once. The V call is TRBV6-1, the J call TRBJ2-2; tentative D call: TRBD1 (5 bases). The germline V and J ends were trimmed by 6 bases and 1 base, with 9 bases remaining between them. CDR1 MNHNS and CDR2 SASEGT come from the germline V gene. The CDR3 totals 14 residues. Written as DNA, the CDR3 is TGTGCCAGCAGGAGCCAGGGGAACACCGGGGAGCTGTTTTTT. Encoded protein: CASRSQGNTGELFF.

V and J are TRBV6-2 or TRBV6-3 and TRBJ1-5; possible D gene TRBD1, 6 bases. Germline V gene data show CDR1 as MNHEY and CDR2 as SVGEGT. This CDR3 has 13 amino acids. V was trimmed by 2 bases and J by 5 bases, leaving 7 bases between them. As DNA, the CDR3 is TGTGCCAGCAGTTACGGGGGCTATCAGCCCCAGCATTTT. It encodes CASSYGGYQPQHF.

The chain couples TRBV6-6 to TRBJ1-5, with 7 bases fitting TRBD1. This CDR3 has 15 residues. J lost 2 bases, V lost 0 bases, and 1 base had no gene match. Germline CDR1 reads MNHNY; CDR2 reads SVGAGI (reference sequence). DNA for the CDR3: TGTGCCAGCAGTTACTCCGGGACAGGCAATCAGCCCCAGCATTTT. It yields the protein CASSYSGTGNQPQHF.

The chain is built from TRBV24-1 and TRBJ1-2; D is uncertain. CDR1 KGHDR and CDR2 SFDVKD come from the germline V gene. Trimming left V 4 bases short and J 4 bases short, with 12 bases between. The CDR3 length is 14 residues. The CDR3, as DNA: TGTGCCACCAGTGACCCCCGGAGGGCCTATGGCTACACCTTC. Encoded protein: CATSDPRRAYGYTF.

This chain uses TRBV2 with TRBJ2-7; TRBD1 aligns across 10 bases. J gave up 6 bases and V 4 bases, and 6 bases lay outside the gene matches. Germline V lookup: CDR1 SNHLY, CDR2 FYNNEI. This CDR3 contains 14 residues. CDR3 coding DNA: TGTGCCAGCAGTGGGACAGGGGGGGAGGGCGAGCAGTACTTC. It encodes CASSGTGGEGEQYF.